The sample holds many counts of the clone carrying this T cell receptor (beta chain). Its antigen remains unidentified. The CDR3 spans 13 residues. V lost 2 bases and J 3 bases, leaving 6 bases between the germline ends. Looked up from germline, CDR1 is MNHEY and CDR2 is SVGAGI. After constant-region reverse-primer amplification, full-length variable regions underwent semi-nested PCR with Nested Universal Primer A. TCRdb reprocessed the 5' RACE reads with MiXCR, giving one entry per CDR3 protein. Of about 50,000 distinct CDR3 sequences in the sample, more than 25% were seen once. Study-wide findings and caveats: Whole repertoires were not studied in the larger cohort, only one V-J beta rearrangement. The TCR gene usage of tumor memory CD4+ T cells clustered together with blood and lymph node memory CD4+ cells and with lymph node naive CD4+ cells. Tumor Tregs overlapped most with tumor, then blood, naive CD4+ cells.

The V call is TRBV6-5, the J call TRBJ2-3; D is undetermined. The sample consisted of naive CD4+ T cells sorted from blood. Subset of the sample: naive CD4+ T cells, CD4+CD45RA+CD25-. The receptor was derived from a female donor with breast cancer. CDR3 loop: CASSYPGTDTQYF. Written as DNA, the CDR3 is TGTGCCAGCAGTTACCCTGGAACAGATACGCAGTATTTT.